The clone carrying this TCR beta chain has just a few counts. The data derive from a study of response to subunit inactivated influenza vaccine. CDR3 length: 16 amino acids. Trimming cost V 2 bases and J 5 bases, with 15 bases left between them. Per germline, CDR1 SEHNR and CDR2 FQNEAQ (reference sequence). Using its own MiXCR run on the RT-PCR reads, TCRdb lists one record per CDR3 protein. The data show over 800,000 distinct CDR3 sequences, approximately 22% seen once. The clonotype was recovered from a man aged 50 or older who received an inactivated influenza vaccine. Sequences were derived from PBMCs from blood, sampled more than 4 days after vaccination. This chain links TRBV7-9 with TRBJ2-2; D is undetermined. CDR3 amino acids: CASSLQSPLPTGELFF. CDR3 sequence (DNA): TGTGCCAGCAGCTTACAGTCTCCACTTCCAACCGGGGAGCTGTTTTTT.